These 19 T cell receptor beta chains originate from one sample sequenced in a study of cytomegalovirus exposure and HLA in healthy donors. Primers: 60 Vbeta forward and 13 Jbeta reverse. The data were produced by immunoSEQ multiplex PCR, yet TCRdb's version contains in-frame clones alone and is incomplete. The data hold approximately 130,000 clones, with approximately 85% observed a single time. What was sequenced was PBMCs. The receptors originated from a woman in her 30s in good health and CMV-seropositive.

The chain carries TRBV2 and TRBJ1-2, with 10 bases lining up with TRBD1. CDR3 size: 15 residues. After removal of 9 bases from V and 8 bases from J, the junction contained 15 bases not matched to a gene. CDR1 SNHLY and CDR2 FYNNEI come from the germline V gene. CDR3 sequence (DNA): TGTGCCAGGACGTTCCGGGACAGGGGTCGGGGGGGCTACACCTTC. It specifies CARTFRDRGRGGYTF.

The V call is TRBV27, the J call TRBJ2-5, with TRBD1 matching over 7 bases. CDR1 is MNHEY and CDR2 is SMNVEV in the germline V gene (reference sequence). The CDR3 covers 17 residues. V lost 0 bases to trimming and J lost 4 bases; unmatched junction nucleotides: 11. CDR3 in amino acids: CASSLSPGTALSETQYF. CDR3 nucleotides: TGTGCCAGCAGTTTATCTCCCGGGACAGCACTATCAGAGACCCAGTACTTC.

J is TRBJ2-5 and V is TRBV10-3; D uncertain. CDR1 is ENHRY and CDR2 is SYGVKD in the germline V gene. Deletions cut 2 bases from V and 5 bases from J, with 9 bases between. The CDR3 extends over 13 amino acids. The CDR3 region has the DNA TGTGCCATCAGTGAGGCGGTTCGCGAGACCCAGTACTTC. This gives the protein CAISEAVRETQYF.

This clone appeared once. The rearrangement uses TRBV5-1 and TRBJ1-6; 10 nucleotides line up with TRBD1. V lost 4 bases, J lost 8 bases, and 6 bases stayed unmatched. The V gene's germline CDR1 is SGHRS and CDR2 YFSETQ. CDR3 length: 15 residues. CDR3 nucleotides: TGCGCCAGCAGCGCCAGACAGGGGGCCGATTCACCCCTCCACTTT. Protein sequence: CASSARQGADSPLHF.

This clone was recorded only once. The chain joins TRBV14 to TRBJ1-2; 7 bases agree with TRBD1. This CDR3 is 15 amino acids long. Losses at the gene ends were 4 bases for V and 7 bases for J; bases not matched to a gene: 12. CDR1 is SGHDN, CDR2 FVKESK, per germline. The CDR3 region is CASSPYTPTGSGYTF. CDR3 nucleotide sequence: TGTGCCAGCAGCCCATACACCCCGACAGGGAGTGGCTACACCTTC.

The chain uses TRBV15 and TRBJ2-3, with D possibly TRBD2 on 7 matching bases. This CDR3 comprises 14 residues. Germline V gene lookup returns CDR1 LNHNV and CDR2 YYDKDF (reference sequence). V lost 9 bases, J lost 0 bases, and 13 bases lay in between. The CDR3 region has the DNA TGTGCCACTAGGGAGGGGGGTAGCACAGATACGCAGTATTTT. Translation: CATREGGSTDTQYF.

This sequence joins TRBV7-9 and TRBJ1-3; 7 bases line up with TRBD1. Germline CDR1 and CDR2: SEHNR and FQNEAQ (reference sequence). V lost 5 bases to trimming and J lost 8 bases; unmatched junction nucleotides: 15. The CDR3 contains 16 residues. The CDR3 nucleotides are TGTGCCAGCAGCCCAAGCGCAGGGGGAAGTGTGTACACCATATATTTT. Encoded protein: CASSPSAGGSVYTIYF. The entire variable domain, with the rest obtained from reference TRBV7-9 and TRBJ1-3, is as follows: DTGVSQNPRHKITKRGQNVTFRCDPISEHNRLYWYRQTLGQGPEFLTYFQNEAQLEKSRLLSDRFSAERPKGSFSTLEIQRTEQGDSAMYLCASSPSAGGSVYTIYFGEGSWLTVV.

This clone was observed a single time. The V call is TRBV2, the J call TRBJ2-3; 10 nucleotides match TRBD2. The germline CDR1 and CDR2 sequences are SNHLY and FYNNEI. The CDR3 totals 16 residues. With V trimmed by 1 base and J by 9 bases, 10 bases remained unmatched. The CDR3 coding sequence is TGTGCCAGCAGTGAAGAGCTAGCGGGAGCCCTCTGGACGCAGTATTTT. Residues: CASSEELAGALWTQYF.

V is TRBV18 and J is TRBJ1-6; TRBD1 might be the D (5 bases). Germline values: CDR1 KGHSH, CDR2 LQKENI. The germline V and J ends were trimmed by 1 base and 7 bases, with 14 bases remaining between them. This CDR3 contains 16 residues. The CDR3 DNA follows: TGTGCCAGCTCACCACGATTAGCAGGGAACAATTCACCCCTCCACTTT. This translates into CASSPRLAGNNSPLHF.

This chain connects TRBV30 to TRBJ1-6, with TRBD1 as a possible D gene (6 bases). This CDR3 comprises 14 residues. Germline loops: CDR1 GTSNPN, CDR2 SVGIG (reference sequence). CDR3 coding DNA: TGTGCTGGGGGGAGGGGGGCTGCGAATTCACCCCTCCACTTT. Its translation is CAGGRGAANSPLHF.

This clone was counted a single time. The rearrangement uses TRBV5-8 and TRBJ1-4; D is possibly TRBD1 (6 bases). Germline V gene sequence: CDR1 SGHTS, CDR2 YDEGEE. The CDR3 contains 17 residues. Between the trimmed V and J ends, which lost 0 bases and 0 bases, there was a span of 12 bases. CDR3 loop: CASSLGLQGSTNEKLFF. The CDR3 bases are TGTGCCAGCAGCTTGGGCCTACAGGGCTCAACTAATGAAAAACTGTTTTTT.

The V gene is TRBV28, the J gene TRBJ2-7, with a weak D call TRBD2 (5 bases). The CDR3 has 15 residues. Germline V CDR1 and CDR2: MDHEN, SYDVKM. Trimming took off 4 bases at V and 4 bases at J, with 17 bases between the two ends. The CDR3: CASSSFMRAGYEQYF. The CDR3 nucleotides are TGTGCCAGCAGTTCATTCATGCGGGCGGGTTACGAGCAGTACTTC.

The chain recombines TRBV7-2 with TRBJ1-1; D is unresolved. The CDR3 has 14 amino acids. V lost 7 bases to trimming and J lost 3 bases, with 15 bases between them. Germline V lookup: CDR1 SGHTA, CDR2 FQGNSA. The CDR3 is CASTPLSGYTEAFF. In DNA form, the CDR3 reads TGTGCCAGCACCCCTCTTAGCGGGTACACTGAAGCTTTCTTT.

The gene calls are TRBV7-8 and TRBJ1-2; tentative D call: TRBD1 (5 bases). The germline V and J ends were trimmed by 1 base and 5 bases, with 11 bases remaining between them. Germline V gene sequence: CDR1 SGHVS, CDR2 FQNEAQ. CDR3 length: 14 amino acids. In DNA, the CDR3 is TGTGCCAGCAGCTTAGGAGCGGGACCGTATGGCTACACCTTC. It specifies CASSLGAGPYGYTF. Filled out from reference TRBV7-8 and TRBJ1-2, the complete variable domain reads GAGVSQSPRYKVAKRGQDVALRCDPISGHVSLFWYQQALGQGPEFLTYFQNEAQLDKSGLPSDRFFAERPEGSVSTLKIQRTQQEDSAVYLCASSLGAGPYGYTFGSGTRLTVV.

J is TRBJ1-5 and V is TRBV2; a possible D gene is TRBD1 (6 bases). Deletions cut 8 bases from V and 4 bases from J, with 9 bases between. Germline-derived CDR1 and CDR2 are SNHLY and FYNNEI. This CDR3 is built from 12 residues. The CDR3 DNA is TGTGCCAGCGGAACAGGGAATCAGCCCCAGCATTTT. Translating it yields CASGTGNQPQHF.

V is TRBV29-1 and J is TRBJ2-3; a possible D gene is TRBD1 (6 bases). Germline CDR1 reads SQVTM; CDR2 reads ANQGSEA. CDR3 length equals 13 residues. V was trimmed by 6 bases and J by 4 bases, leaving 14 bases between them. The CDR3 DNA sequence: TGCAGCGTGCAGAGAGGGGGAGCAGATACGCAGTATTTT. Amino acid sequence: CSVQRGGADTQYF.

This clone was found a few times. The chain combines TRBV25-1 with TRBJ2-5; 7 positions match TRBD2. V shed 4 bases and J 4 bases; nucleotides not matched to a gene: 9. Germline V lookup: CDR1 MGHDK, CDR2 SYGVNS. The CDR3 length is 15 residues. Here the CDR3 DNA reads TGTGCCAGCAGTGTCGGGGGGATGATGGGAGAGACCCAGTACTTC. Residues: CASSVGGMMGETQYF.

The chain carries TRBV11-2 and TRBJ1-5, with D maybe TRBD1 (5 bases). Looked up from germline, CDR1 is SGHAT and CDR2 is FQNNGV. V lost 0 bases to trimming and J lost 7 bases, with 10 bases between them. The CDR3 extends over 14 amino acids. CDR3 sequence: CASSLEPGEQPQHF. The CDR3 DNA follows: TGTGCCAGCAGCTTAGAGCCGGGGGAACAGCCCCAGCATTTT.

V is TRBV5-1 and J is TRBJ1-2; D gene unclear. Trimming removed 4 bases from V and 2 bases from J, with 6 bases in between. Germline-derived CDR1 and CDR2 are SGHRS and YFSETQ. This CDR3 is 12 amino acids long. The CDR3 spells CASSGKNYGYTF. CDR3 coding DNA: TGCGCCAGCAGCGGCAAGAACTATGGCTACACCTTC.